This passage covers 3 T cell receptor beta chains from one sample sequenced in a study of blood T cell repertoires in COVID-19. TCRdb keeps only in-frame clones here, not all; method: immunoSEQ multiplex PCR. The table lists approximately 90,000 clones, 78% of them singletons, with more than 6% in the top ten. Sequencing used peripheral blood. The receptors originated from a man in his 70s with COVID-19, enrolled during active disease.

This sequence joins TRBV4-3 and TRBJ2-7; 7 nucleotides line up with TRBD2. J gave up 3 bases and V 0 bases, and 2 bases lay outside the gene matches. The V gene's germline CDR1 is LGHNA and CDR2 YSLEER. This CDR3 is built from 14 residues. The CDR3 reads CASSQETGGYEQYF. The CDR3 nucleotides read TGCGCCAGCAGCCAAGAGACGGGGGGCTACGAGCAGTACTTC.

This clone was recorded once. The DNA of the CDR3 is TGTGCCAGCTCACCACGGGCCACAGATACGCAGTATTTT. This translates into CASSPRATDTQYF. The chain has TRBV18 and TRBJ2-3; D ambiguous. In germline, CDR1 is KGHSH, CDR2 LQKENI. The CDR3 totals 13 residues. Trimming cost V 1 base and J 2 bases, with 4 bases left between them.

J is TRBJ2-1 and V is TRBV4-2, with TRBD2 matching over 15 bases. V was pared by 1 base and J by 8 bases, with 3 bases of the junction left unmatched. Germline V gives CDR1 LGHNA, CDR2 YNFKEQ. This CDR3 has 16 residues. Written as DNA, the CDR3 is TGTGCCAGCAGCCAAGGGACTAGCGGGGGGGCGTATGAGCAGTTCTTC. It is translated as CASSQGTSGGAYEQFF.